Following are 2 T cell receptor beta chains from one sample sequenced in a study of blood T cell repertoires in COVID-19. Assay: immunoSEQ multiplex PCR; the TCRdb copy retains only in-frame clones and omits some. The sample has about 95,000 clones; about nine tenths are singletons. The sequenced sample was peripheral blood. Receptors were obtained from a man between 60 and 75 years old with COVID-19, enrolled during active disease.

The CDR3 DNA is TGTGCCAGCAGCTTGGCCCTCCCTAGCACAGATACGCAGTATTTT. Protein sequence: CASSLALPSTDTQYF. The V gene is TRBV5-4, the J gene TRBJ2-3; D is unresolved. The germline gives CDR1 SGHNT, CDR2 YYREEE (reference sequence). CDR3 length: 15 amino acids. V lost 0 bases and J 0 bases, leaving 8 bases between the germline ends. Full variable domain (missing parts from reference TRBV5-4 and TRBJ2-3): ETGVTQSPTHLIKTRGQQVTLRCSSQSGHNTVSWYQQALGQGPQFIFQYYREEENGRGNFPPRFSGLQFPNYSSELNVNALELDDSALYLCASSLALPSTDTQYFGPGTRLTVL.

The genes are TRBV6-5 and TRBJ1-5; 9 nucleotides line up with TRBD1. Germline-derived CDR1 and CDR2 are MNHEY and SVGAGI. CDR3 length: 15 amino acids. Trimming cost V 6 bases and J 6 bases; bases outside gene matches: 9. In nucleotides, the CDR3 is TGTGCCAGCAGCAATACAGGGGGCGCGGGTCAGCCCCAGCATTTT. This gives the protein CASSNTGGAGQPQHF.